The TCR beta chain described here comes from a study of T cells in Graves' hyperthyroidism and ophthalmopathy. RNA transcripts provided the source from which TCR beta CDR3 regions were amplified. An initial round of RT-PCR targeting the TCR CDR3 relied on the HTBI primer set. A single record per CDR3 protein comes from TCRdb applying MiXCR to the multiplex PCR reads. This table has around 270,000 distinct CDR3 sequences, roughly a fifth appearing once. V lost 6 bases, J lost 0 bases, and 12 bases lay in between. The CDR3 runs 14 residues. Germline lookup yields CDR1 SQVTM and CDR2 ANQGSEA. Sequences were obtained from blood. The sequence was obtained from a man between 45 and 60 years old with Graves' ophthalmopathy. J is TRBJ1-5 and V is TRBV29-1, with D possibly TRBD1 on 5 matching bases. CDR3 coding DNA: TGCAGCGTGGGGGACCCGTATAGCAATCAGCCCCAGCATTTT. Translation: CSVGDPYSNQPQHF. The variable domain in full, completed from reference TRBV29-1 and TRBJ1-5, reads SAVISQKPSRDICQRGTSLTIQCQVDSQVTMMFWYRQQPGQSLTLIATANQGSEATYESGFVIDKFPISRPNLTFSTLTVSNMSPEDSSIYLCSVGDPYSNQPQHFGDGTRLSIL.